This is a list of T cell receptor beta chains from one sample in a study of identifying expanded T cells in peripheral blood. Some clones are missing from TCRdb's copy, which holds only in-frame ones; the method was immunoSEQ multiplex PCR. This table has approximately 92,000 clones, roughly 81% appearing once. Sequencing was carried out using blood. These receptors came from a person aged 18 to 70 in good health. Each CDR3 is given with its conserved first and last residue. The D gene is left open where the match is weak. For some rows the clone size is stated as once, few or many, or as a class when expanded; others skip it.

V gene: TRBV7-8; clone size: once; D gene: TRBD1; J gene: TRBJ2-1; CDR3 DNA: TGTGCCAGCAGCTTCTATCCCGCCGGGACAGGGAATGATGAGCAGTTCTTC; CDR3 protein: CASSFYPAGTGNDEQFF
V gene: TRBV2; clone size: few; D gene: -; J gene: TRBJ2-6; CDR3 DNA: TGTGCCAGCAGTGAAAGGGGCCCTAGCTCTGGGGCCAACGTCCTGACTTTC; CDR3 protein: CASSERGPSSGANVLTF
V gene: TRBV9; clone size: medium-sized; D gene: -; J gene: TRBJ1-2; CDR3 DNA: TGTGCCAGCAGCGTGACAGACACTCTTAACTATGGCTACACCTTC; CDR3 protein: CASSVTDTLNYGYTF
V gene: TRBV19; clone size: -; D gene: TRBD2; J gene: TRBJ2-3; CDR3 DNA: TGTGCCAGCGACGGGGGGTACGGATCCGGCACAGATACGCAGTATTTT; CDR3 protein: CASDGGYGSGTDTQYF
V gene: TRBV2; clone size: -; D gene: TRBD2; J gene: TRBJ2-2; CDR3 DNA: TGTGCCAGCAGTGGACCCTCGAAGGGGCGGGGGTCAAGAATCACCGGGGAGCTGTTTTTT; CDR3 protein: CASSGPSKGRGSRITGELFF
V gene: TRBV21-1; clone size: -; D gene: -; J gene: TRBJ1-2; CDR3 DNA: TGTGCCAGCATCCTCCCGTGGGTCGCAGCTACTTTAATCAGTGAGGGCTACACCTTC; CDR3 protein: CASILPWVAATLISEGYTF
V gene: TRBV27; clone size: -; D gene: -; J gene: TRBJ1-3; CDR3 DNA: TGTGCCAGCATAAGTAGTGGAAACACCATATATTTT; CDR3 protein: CASISSGNTIYF
V gene: TRBV19; clone size: -; D gene: -; J gene: TRBJ1-1; CDR3 DNA: TGTGCCAGTAGACTGTACAACAGAGGCACTGAAGCTTTCTTT; CDR3 protein: CASRLYNRGTEAFF
V gene: TRBV5-4; clone size: -; D gene: TRBD1; J gene: TRBJ1-1; CDR3 DNA: TGTGCCAGCAGCTTGGCCCCACTCCCGACAGGGGAGAAAGAAGCTTTCTTT; CDR3 protein: CASSLAPLPTGEKEAFF
V gene: TRBV7-2; clone size: once; D gene: -; J gene: TRBJ1-6; CDR3 DNA: TGTGCCAGCAGCTTCGGGACGGGTGGTAATTCACCCCTCCACTTT; CDR3 protein: CASSFGTGGNSPLHF
V gene: TRBV7-9; clone size: -; D gene: -; J gene: TRBJ1-2; CDR3 DNA: TGTGCCAGCAGCCCCTCTGGCGCGGGGGATGGCTACACCTTC; CDR3 protein: CASSPSGAGDGYTF
V gene: TRBV5-1; clone size: few; D gene: -; J gene: TRBJ1-1; CDR3 DNA: TGCGCCAGCAGCTTGGAGACGGGGTACACTGAAGCTTTCTTT; CDR3 protein: CASSLETGYTEAFF
V gene: TRBV19; clone size: medium-sized; D gene: -; J gene: TRBJ1-1; CDR3 DNA: TGTGCCAGTAGTACAGGAGGGAGGGCCACTGAAGCTTTCTTT; CDR3 protein: CASSTGGRATEAFF
V gene: TRBV5-5; clone size: -; D gene: -; J gene: TRBJ2-2; CDR3 DNA: TGTGCCAGCAGCCTCCTGACAGCCCAAACCGGGGAGCTGTTTTTT; CDR3 protein: CASSLLTAQTGELFF
V gene: TRBV5-5; clone size: -; D gene: -; J gene: TRBJ1-1; CDR3 DNA: TGTGCCAGCAGCATGAACACTGAAGCTTTCTTT; CDR3 protein: CASSMNTEAFF
V gene: TRBV6-5; clone size: -; D gene: TRBD1; J gene: TRBJ1-2; CDR3 DNA: TGTGCCAGCAGCAACACAGGGGCGGGCATTGGTGGCTACACCTTC; CDR3 protein: CASSNTGAGIGGYTF
V gene: TRBV7-3; clone size: -; D gene: -; J gene: TRBJ1-1; CDR3 DNA: TGTGCCAGCAGCTCAGGACAGAGGACTGAAGCTTTCTTT; CDR3 protein: CASSSGQRTEAFF
V gene: TRBV19; clone size: -; D gene: -; J gene: TRBJ1-6; CDR3 DNA: TGTGCCAGTAGCCCTTGGGGGGACTATAATTCACCCCTCCACTTT; CDR3 protein: CASSPWGDYNSPLHF
V gene: TRBV2; clone size: -; D gene: -; J gene: TRBJ1-1; CDR3 DNA: TGTGCCAGCAGTGAAACTCCGGTCTGGAACACTGAAGCTTTCTTT; CDR3 protein: CASSETPVWNTEAFF
V gene: TRBV2; clone size: -; D gene: -; J gene: TRBJ1-5; CDR3 DNA: TGTGCCAGCAAAATAGGGGACGTCAGTAGGCAGCCCCAGCATTTT; CDR3 protein: CASKIGDVSRQPQHF
V gene: TRBV10-1; clone size: -; D gene: -; J gene: TRBJ2-5; CDR3 DNA: TGCGCCAGCAGTGAGAACAGACAAGAGACCCAGTACTTC; CDR3 protein: CASSENRQETQYF
V gene: TRBV7-6; clone size: -; D gene: -; J gene: TRBJ2-7; CDR3 DNA: TGTGCCAGCAGCTCGTCAGCGGGGAGGGGGGAGCAGTACTTC; CDR3 protein: CASSSSAGRGEQYF
V gene: TRBV6-1; clone size: -; D gene: TRBD1; J gene: TRBJ1-1; CDR3 DNA: TGTGCCAGCAGACTGACAGGGGGGAACACTGAAGCTTTCTTT; CDR3 protein: CASRLTGGNTEAFF
V gene: TRBV5-1; clone size: -; D gene: -; J gene: TRBJ1-1; CDR3 DNA: TGCGCCAGCAGCTTCCGGGGGATGAACACTGAAGCTTTCTTT; CDR3 protein: CASSFRGMNTEAFF
V gene: TRBV10-3; clone size: -; D gene: -; J gene: TRBJ1-2; CDR3 DNA: TGTGCCATCGCAAGGGACAAAAAAAACTCCATTAGCTACACCTTC; CDR3 protein: CAIARDKKNSISYTF
V gene: TRBV14; clone size: -; D gene: TRBD1; J gene: TRBJ1-1; CDR3 DNA: TGTGCCAGCAGCCGTCTACAGGGGGCAGACACTGAAGCTTTCTTT; CDR3 protein: CASSRLQGADTEAFF
V gene: TRBV7-3; clone size: -; D gene: -; J gene: TRBJ1-5; CDR3 DNA: TGTGCCAGCAGCTTAGGGCAAAATCAGCCCCAGCATTTT; CDR3 protein: CASSLGQNQPQHF
V gene: TRBV5-1; clone size: -; D gene: -; J gene: TRBJ1-4; CDR3 DNA: TGCGCCAGCAGCTTAAGGTCAGGGTCTAATGAAAAACTGTTTTTT; CDR3 protein: CASSLRSGSNEKLFF
V gene: TRBV11-2; clone size: -; D gene: -; J gene: TRBJ1-1; CDR3 DNA: TGTGCCAGCAGCCTACAACCGGGACGCAAGACTTCGAACACTGAAGCTTTCTTT; CDR3 protein: CASSLQPGRKTSNTEAFF
V gene: TRBV30; clone size: -; D gene: -; J gene: TRBJ1-1; CDR3 DNA: TGTGCCTGGAGTTTAAAGGGACTTACGAACACTGAAGCTTTCTTT; CDR3 protein: CAWSLKGLTNTEAFF
V gene: TRBV10-1; clone size: -; D gene: -; J gene: TRBJ2-7; CDR3 DNA: TGCGCCAGCAGTGACTCGCATGAGACCTACGAGCAGTACTTC; CDR3 protein: CASSDSHETYEQYF
V gene: TRBV19; clone size: -; D gene: TRBD1; J gene: TRBJ1-4; CDR3 DNA: TGTGCCAGTAGTAGGGGACAGGGCAATGAAAAACTGTTTTTT; CDR3 protein: CASSRGQGNEKLFF
V gene: TRBV7-2; clone size: -; D gene: -; J gene: TRBJ2-3; CDR3 DNA: TGTGCCAGCAGCTTAGATGCTGTAGATACGCAGTATTTT; CDR3 protein: CASSLDAVDTQYF
V gene: TRBV28; clone size: -; D gene: -; J gene: TRBJ1-2; CDR3 DNA: TGTGCCAGCAGTTTAGAGGCGGGGAACTATGGCTACACCTTC; CDR3 protein: CASSLEAGNYGYTF
V gene: TRBV2; clone size: -; D gene: -; J gene: TRBJ1-5; CDR3 DNA: TGTGCCAGCAGTGGGTTCCTTAGCAATCAGCCCCAGCATTTT; CDR3 protein: CASSGFLSNQPQHF
V gene: TRBV20-1; clone size: -; D gene: -; J gene: TRBJ1-2; CDR3 DNA: TGCAGTGCTCCCCGGACGGGGGGCTACACCTTC; CDR3 protein: CSAPRTGGYTF
V gene: TRBV20-1; clone size: -; D gene: -; J gene: TRBJ1-1; CDR3 DNA: TGCAGTGCTAGAGATGGGGTTGAAGCTTTCTTT; CDR3 protein: CSARDGVEAFF
V gene: TRBV5-1; clone size: -; D gene: -; J gene: TRBJ1-5; CDR3 DNA: TGCGCCAGCAGCCCCTTTCGGGGAGATCAGCCCCAGCATTTT; CDR3 protein: CASSPFRGDQPQHF
V gene: TRBV5-1; clone size: -; D gene: TRBD1; J gene: TRBJ2-2; CDR3 DNA: TGCGCCAGGATACAGGGGGCGAGGGCCGGGGAGCTGTTTTTT; CDR3 protein: CARIQGARAGELFF
V gene: TRBV7-2; clone size: -; D gene: TRBD1; J gene: TRBJ1-2; CDR3 DNA: TGTGCCAGCAGCCCTTCCGGGACAGACAACTATGGCTACACCTTC; CDR3 protein: CASSPSGTDNYGYTF
V gene: TRBV18; clone size: -; D gene: TRBD1; J gene: TRBJ2-6; CDR3 DNA: TGTGCCAACTCGCTCCGGGACAGGGGCTTTGGGGCCAACGTCCTGACTTTC; CDR3 protein: CANSLRDRGFGANVLTF
V gene: TRBV4-1; clone size: -; D gene: -; J gene: TRBJ2-2; CDR3 DNA: TGCACCAGCAGCCCCGCGAACGGCGGGGAGCTGTTTTTT; CDR3 protein: CTSSPANGGELFF
V gene: TRBV6-1; clone size: -; D gene: -; J gene: TRBJ1-1; CDR3 DNA: TGTGCCAGCAAGCACGGGCCGGGGATGAACACTGAAGCTTTCTTT; CDR3 protein: CASKHGPGMNTEAFF
V gene: TRBV9; clone size: -; D gene: TRBD1; J gene: TRBJ2-7; CDR3 DNA: TGTGCCAGCAGCGCCGAACGCCAGACAGGGGTTTACGAGCAGTACTTC; CDR3 protein: CASSAERQTGVYEQYF
V gene: TRBV4-1; clone size: few; D gene: -; J gene: TRBJ2-7; CDR3 DNA: TGCGCCAGCAGCCAAGATGGGTACGAGCAGTACTTC; CDR3 protein: CASSQDGYEQYF
V gene: TRBV2; clone size: few; D gene: -; J gene: TRBJ1-6; CDR3 DNA: TGTGCCAGCAGTGAAGCGCTTCGGGGAATTTCACCCCTCCACTTT; CDR3 protein: CASSEALRGISPLHF
V gene: TRBV9; clone size: few; D gene: -; J gene: TRBJ1-5; CDR3 DNA: TGTGCCAGCAGCGTAGAAGGGGGACAGCCCCAGCATTTT; CDR3 protein: CASSVEGGQPQHF
V gene: TRBV9; clone size: few; D gene: TRBD1; J gene: TRBJ2-2; CDR3 DNA: TGTGCCAGCAGCGATCGGACAGGGTATGGCGGGGAGCTGTTTTTT; CDR3 protein: CASSDRTGYGGELFF
V gene: TRBV28; clone size: -; D gene: -; J gene: TRBJ1-6; CDR3 DNA: TGTGCCAGCAGAACAGGGCAGGTTAATTCACCCCTCCACTTT; CDR3 protein: CASRTGQVNSPLHF
V gene: TRBV20-1; clone size: -; D gene: -; J gene: TRBJ1-2; CDR3 DNA: TGCAGTGCTAGATCGAGCGGAGGCTACACCTTC; CDR3 protein: CSARSSGGYTF
V gene: TRBV11-3; clone size: -; D gene: TRBD2; J gene: TRBJ2-1; CDR3 DNA: TGTGCCAGCAGCTTACGGAGACTAGCGGGATACAATGAGCAGTTCTTC; CDR3 protein: CASSLRRLAGYNEQFF
V gene: TRBV18; clone size: once; D gene: -; J gene: TRBJ2-1; CDR3 DNA: TGTGCCAGCTCACCATCCAAGGAGGAGCAGTTCTTC; CDR3 protein: CASSPSKEEQFF
V gene: TRBV6-6; clone size: -; D gene: TRBD1; J gene: TRBJ1-1; CDR3 DNA: TGTGCCAGCAGCAGCGGGACAGCCACTGAAGCTTTCTTT; CDR3 protein: CASSSGTATEAFF
V gene: TRBV29-1; clone size: -; D gene: TRBD1; J gene: TRBJ1-1; CDR3 DNA: TGCAGCGTTGCGGACAGGGGTGAAGCTTTCTTT; CDR3 protein: CSVADRGEAFF
V gene: TRBV6-5; clone size: once; D gene: -; J gene: TRBJ1-5; CDR3 DNA: TGTGCCAGCAGTCCAGGACCGAACAATCAGCCCCAGCATTTT; CDR3 protein: CASSPGPNNQPQHF